There are many counts of the clone carrying this TCR beta chain. Its antigen remains unidentified. 5'RACE template switching added a universal primer site and UMIs to TCR cDNA. TCRdb reprocessed the 5' RACE reads via MiXCR and lists one record per CDR3 protein. The sample lists 200,000 to 250,000 distinct CDR3 sequences, roughly 7.2% occurring once. This CDR3 has 14 amino acids. Germline values: CDR1 MDHEN, CDR2 SYDVKM. Trimming removed 1 base from V and 5 bases from J, with 6 bases in between. These data originate in a study of T cells after yellow fever vaccination. Findings and limits, study-wide: Repertoires sorted by FACS could include abundant clonotypes that are contaminants from the bulk population. A weaker secondary response peaked on day 5, the primary on day 15. Once the booster was given, most primary-vaccination clones reappeared, at about 97% for CD4 and approximately 88% for CD8.

This chain links TRBV28 with TRBJ1-6; no firm D call. The source of this sequence is a man aged 25 to 40 who received the YFV17D yellow fever vaccine. This material consisted of CD4+ T cells sorted from PBMCs, taken 15 days after the yellow fever booster vaccination. This chain's CDR3 is CASSLLGNNSPLHF. In DNA, the CDR3 is TGTGCCAGCAGTTTATTAGGCAATAATTCACCCCTCCACTTT.